A single sample gave rise to the 7 T cell receptor beta chains below, sequenced in a study of T cells in Graves' hyperthyroidism and ophthalmopathy. RNA transcripts yielded amplified TCR beta CDR3 regions. Initially, a first-round RT-PCR of the TCR CDR3 employed the HTBI primer set. One entry per CDR3 protein, called by TCRdb with MiXCR from the multiplex PCR reads. This table holds 500,000 to 650,000 distinct CDR3 sequences, 46% found once. Input material: peripheral blood or thyroid tissue (not recorded which). These receptors were taken from an adult woman with Graves' disease, either hyperthyroidism or ophthalmopathy (not recorded which).

This clonotype was detected many times. The V and J genes are TRBV10-3 and TRBJ2-5; no definite D call. CDR1 ENHRY and CDR2 SYGVKD come from the germline V gene. The CDR3 is 14 residues long. The V and J ends lost 0 bases and 4 bases respectively, with 9 bases between them. The CDR3 region has the DNA TGTGCCATCAGTGAGTCTGGCTCGCGAGAGACCCAGTACTTC. It translates to CAISESGSRETQYF.

There are many counts of this clonotype. The rearrangement joins TRBV14 to TRBJ1-1; D unclear. This CDR3 spans 14 amino acids. Looked up from germline, CDR1 is SGHDN and CDR2 is FVKESK. V lost 0 bases to trimming and J lost 4 bases, with 9 bases between them. The CDR3 protein is CASSQDPGFTEAFF. CDR3 DNA: TGTGCCAGCAGCCAAGATCCGGGGTTCACTGAAGCTTTCTTT.

This clonotype was counted a single time. The genes are TRBV10-3 and TRBJ1-5; 8 nucleotides agree with TRBD1. V was pared by 6 bases and J by 4 bases, with 11 bases of the junction left unmatched. The CDR3 runs 16 residues. Germline V lookup: CDR1 ENHRY, CDR2 SYGVKD. The CDR3 sequence is CAIRGGQGGKNQPQHF. CDR3 coding DNA: TGTGCCATCAGGGGAGGACAGGGAGGGAAGAATCAGCCCCAGCATTTT.

The CDR3 DNA sequence: TGTGCCAGCAGTTCCGGGACACTTGGCACTGAAGCTTTCTTT. Translated: CASSSGTLGTEAFF. The V gene is TRBV2, the J gene TRBJ1-1, with D perhaps TRBD1 (6 bases). V was pared by 5 bases and J by 4 bases, with 14 bases between. CDR1 is SNHLY, CDR2 FYNNEI, per germline. The CDR3 runs to 14 residues.

This clonotype turned up a few times. The genes are TRBV7-9 and TRBJ1-4; TRBD1 matches at 7 bases. The CDR3 has 13 amino acids. The V gene's germline CDR1 is SEHNR and CDR2 FQNEAQ (reference sequence). The ends lost 3 bases at V and 6 bases at J; junction bases unmatched: 1. The CDR3 coding sequence is TGTGCCAGCAGCTTCGGGACAGATGAAAAACTGTTTTTT. Protein sequence: CASSFGTDEKLFF.

In DNA form, the CDR3 reads TGTGCCAGCAACCTCACTGACGAGCAGTACTTC. It specifies CASNLTDEQYF. The chain couples TRBV6-1 to TRBJ2-7; no definite D call. The CDR3 length is 11 residues. Between the trimmed V and J ends, which lost 7 bases and 5 bases, there was a span of 9 bases. Germline assignment: CDR1 MNHNS and CDR2 SASEGT.

Many counts were recorded for this clonotype. The chain employs TRBV7-9 and TRBJ2-7; tentative D call: TRBD1 (5 bases). Germline CDR1 SEHNR, CDR2 FQNEAQ (reference sequence). V lost 4 bases, J lost 3 bases, and 10 bases lay in between. This CDR3 has 13 residues. Here the CDR3 reads CASSSGRGYEQYF. The DNA for the CDR3 is TGTGCCAGCAGCTCGGGTAGGGGCTACGAGCAGTACTTC.